This TCR beta chain was captured by sequencing in a study of spatial heterogeneity in lung cancer. Every TCR cDNA molecule carried a tag that served as a unique molecular identifier. Each CDR3 protein gets one entry after TCRdb re-called the 5' RACE reads with MiXCR. The sample lists around 110,000 distinct CDR3 sequences, 10% to 15% occurring once. Per germline, CDR1 SQVTM and CDR2 ANQGSEA. V shed 2 bases and J 1 base; nucleotides not matched to a gene: 4. CDR3 size: 14 residues. As to time point: blood at routine non-recurrence follow-up after resection. The authors sequenced whole RNA from tumor, nontumor lung or frozen PBMC without sorting. This clonotype was counted many times.

This chain connects TRBV29-1 to TRBJ1-2, with 7 positions matching TRBD1. The receptor was derived from a male donor with early-stage non-small cell lung cancer. The sample here was PBMCs, taken at follow-up. In DNA form, the CDR3 reads TGCAGCGTTGAACGACAGGGTGGTAACTATGGCTACACCTTC. Its translation is CSVERQGGNYGYTF.